The 18 T cell receptor beta chains listed next were all sequenced from one sample in a study of spatial heterogeneity in lung cancer. Time point defined: sample taken at primary tumor resection. MiXCR, applied by TCRdb to the 5' RACE reads, yields one record per CDR3 protein. The sample has tens of thousands of distinct CDR3 sequences, approximately 5.8% seen once. Sample: PBMCs, taken at surgery. The receptor set was obtained from a male donor with early-stage non-small cell lung cancer.

This clonotype occurred many times. This sequence joins TRBV7-3 and TRBJ2-1, with unresolved D. V was trimmed by 5 bases and J by 3 bases, leaving 17 bases between them. Germline values: CDR1 SGHTA, CDR2 FQGTGA. The CDR3 runs 16 residues. The chain's CDR3 is CASSPKVRTLYNEQFF. The CDR3, as DNA: TGTGCCAGCAGCCCAAAGGTCCGGACCCTCTACAATGAGCAGTTCTTC.

This clonotype was counted ten times or more. The chain couples TRBV2 to TRBJ2-7; D may be TRBD1 or TRBD2 (5 bases each). Trimming pared 6 bases from V and 6 bases from J, leaving 39 bases between. CDR3 length equals 21 residues. Germline V gene lookup returns CDR1 SNHLY and CDR2 FYNNEI. Here the CDR3 DNA reads TGTGCCAGCAGGGCTTTCTCTCTCCGGGACCTCTCTTCCCACCGACGCGGCGAGCAGTACTTC. The encoded protein is CASRAFSLRDLSSHRRGEQYF.

By share, this clonotype counts as medium-sized (0.01 to 0.1%). The chain uses TRBV5-4 and TRBJ1-6, with a tentative D call TRBD1 (6 bases). The ends were cut back, 9 bases at V and 0 bases at J, with 13 bases in the middle. The CDR3 is 15 amino acids. Germline V gene data show CDR1 as SGHNT and CDR2 as YYREEE (reference sequence). CDR3 in DNA: TGTGCCACATCTACAGGGAGCTCCTATAATTCACCCCTCCACTTT. It yields the protein CATSTGSSYNSPLHF. Full variable domain (rest looked up from reference TRBV5-4 and TRBJ1-6): ETGVTQSPTHLIKTRGQQVTLRCSSQSGHNTVSWYQQALGQGPQFIFQYYREEENGRGNFPPRFSGLQFPNYSSELNVNALELDDSALYLCATSTGSSYNSPLHFGNGTRLTVT.

The chain combines TRBV12-3 or TRBV12-4 with TRBJ1-2; D unclear. V was pared by 6 bases and J by 8 bases, with 16 bases between. The CDR3 is made up of 13 amino acids. The CDR3 coding sequence is TGTGCCAGCAGCGCCCGGGGTGGGGAGGGCTACACCTTC. Protein: CASSARGGEGYTF.

This clonotype was seen ten or more times. V gene TRBV7-3 combines with J gene TRBJ2-1, with D possibly being TRBD1 (5 bases). Trimming took 3 bases from V and 2 from J, leaving 11 bases between them. CDR3 length: 15 amino acids. The germline CDR1 and CDR2 sequences are SGHTA and FQGTGA. CDR3 nucleotide sequence: TGTGCCAGCAGCTTTAGGGGAAGTGCCTACAATGAGCAGTTCTTC. Amino acid sequence: CASSFRGSAYNEQFF.

At least ten counts were recorded for this clonotype. The J gene is TRBJ2-1, the V gene TRBV11-1, with 9 bases identical to TRBD2. CDR3 size: 15 residues. Trimming removed 7 bases from V and 7 bases from J; junction bases left unmatched: 11. Germline V lookup: CDR1 SGHAT, CDR2 FQDESV (reference sequence). The CDR3 coding sequence is TGTGCCAGCACCTGGGGAGCGGGGGGCCCGAATGAGCAGTTCTTC. Translating it yields CASTWGAGGPNEQFF.

With respect to this clonotype: A much bigger clone sits one base away, suggesting this may be a read error. The rearrangement joins TRBV29-1 to TRBJ1-4, with D unresolved. This CDR3 contains 13 residues. Germline V gives CDR1 SQVTM, CDR2 ANQGSEA. The V end was cut by 8 bases, the J end by 6 bases, with 16 bases between. The CDR3 DNA follows: TGCAGCATACAAACCCTTAGCCATGAAAAACTGTTTTTT. Amino acids: CSIQTLSHEKLFF.

There are a few counts of this clonotype. The V call is TRBV5-5, the J call TRBJ2-5, with 7 bases matching TRBD2. Germline V gene sequence: CDR1 SGHKS, CDR2 YYEKEE (reference sequence). The CDR3 consists of 15 residues. The junction had 11 bases not matched to a gene; V was cut back by 7 bases and J by 2 bases. The CDR3 region is CASGTNPLWQETQYF. CDR3 nucleotides: TGTGCCAGCGGGACTAACCCTTTGTGGCAAGAGACCCAGTACTTC.

This clonotype was picked up many times. The chain recombines TRBV4-3 with TRBJ2-7; unclear D gene. CDR3 length equals 13 residues. V was pared by 4 bases and J by 2 bases, with 9 bases between. Germline values: CDR1 LGHNA, CDR2 YSLEER. CDR3 DNA sequence: TGCGCCAGCAGCCTAAGTCAGGCCTACGAGCAGTACTTC. This gives the protein CASSLSQAYEQYF.

The chain is built from TRBV7-2 and TRBJ2-5; D possibly matches TRBD1 or TRBD2 (6 bases each). CDR1 is SGHTA and CDR2 is FQGNSA in the germline V gene. Trimming shortened V by 3 bases and J by 1 base, and 12 bases separated the two germline ends. The CDR3 spans 15 residues. The CDR3 region has the DNA TGTGCCAGCAGCTTTCAAGGGGGGACCCAAGAGACCCAGTACTTC. Encoded protein: CASSFQGGTQETQYF.

By frequency in the sample, this clonotype is medium-sized. V usage is TRBV7-3 and J usage is TRBJ2-3; 7 nucleotides align to TRBD2. The CDR3 covers 17 residues. Per the germline V gene, CDR1 is SGHTA and CDR2 is FQGTGA. J was trimmed by 0 bases and V by 1 base; bases with no gene match: 7. The CDR3 coding sequence is TGTGCCAGCAGCTTAAACGGCGGGAGCCGAAGCACAGATACGCAGTATTTT. It translates to CASSLNGGSRSTDTQYF.

This clonotype has just a few counts. The rearrangement links TRBV20-1 to TRBJ2-1; maybe TRBD1 (5 bases). Germline lookup yields CDR1 DFQATT and CDR2 SNEGSKA (reference sequence). V was cut by 0 bases and J by 4 bases, with 7 bases left in between. The CDR3 length is 13 residues. Here the CDR3 DNA reads TGCAGTGCTAGAGATTCAGGGTACAATGAGCAGTTCTTC. Its protein is CSARDSGYNEQFF.

CDR3 bases: TGTGCCATGATGAAACTGGGACAGGTCAACAATGAGCAGTTCTTC. This translates into CAMMKLGQVNNEQFF. This chain uses TRBV7-9 with TRBJ2-1, with 8 bases that match TRBD1. After removal of 10 bases from V and 5 bases from J, the junction contained 13 bases not matched to a gene. The CDR3 sequence is 15 residues long. Germline V lookup: CDR1 SEHNR, CDR2 FQNEAQ (reference sequence).

In this sample, this clonotype turned up many times. V and J are TRBV20-1 and TRBJ2-3, with a weak D call TRBD2 (5 bases). Germline lookup yields CDR1 DFQATT and CDR2 SNEGSKA (reference sequence). V was shortened by 4 bases and J by 5 bases, with 7 bases between the two germline ends. CDR3 size: 11 residues. CDR3: CSAKLGDTQYF. CDR3 nucleotide sequence: TGCAGTGCTAAACTAGGAGATACGCAGTATTTT.

Many counts were recorded for this clonotype. The chain's CDR3 is CSATRPYEQYF. As DNA, the CDR3 is TGCAGTGCTACCAGGCCCTACGAGCAGTACTTC. The V call is TRBV20-1, the J call TRBJ2-7; D is uncertain. The CDR3 runs 11 residues. Germline loops: CDR1 DFQATT, CDR2 SNEGSKA (reference sequence). Trimming left V 4 bases short and J 2 bases short, with 6 bases between.

The chain employs TRBV28 and TRBJ2-5, with 8 positions matching TRBD1. The V gene's germline CDR1 is MDHEN and CDR2 SYDVKM. CDR3 size: 13 residues. V dropped 6 bases and J dropped 5; count of bases not matched to a gene: 5. The chain's CDR3 is CASRDRVTETQYF. The CDR3, as DNA: TGTGCCAGCAGGGACAGGGTAACGGAGACCCAGTACTTC.

This clonotype was picked up many times. The rearrangement links TRBV7-9 to TRBJ1-3; D ambiguous. Trimming cost V 4 bases and J 8 bases, with 12 bases left between them. The CDR3 is made up of 13 amino acids. Looked up from germline, CDR1 is SEHNR and CDR2 is FQNEAQ (reference sequence). The CDR3 is CASSSTSGYTIYF. The CDR3 nucleotides are TGTGCCAGCAGCTCCACTTCGGGGTACACCATATATTTT.

This clonotype has a count of ten or more. The chain couples TRBV28 to TRBJ1-1; TRBD1 matches 9 bases. CDR3 size: 15 residues. V shed 6 bases and J 5 bases; nucleotides not matched to a gene: 10. Germline V CDR1 and CDR2: MDHEN, SYDVKM. CDR3 amino acids: CASSPLRDRVTEAFF. The CDR3 DNA follows: TGTGCCAGCAGCCCCCTCCGGGACAGGGTAACTGAAGCTTTCTTT.